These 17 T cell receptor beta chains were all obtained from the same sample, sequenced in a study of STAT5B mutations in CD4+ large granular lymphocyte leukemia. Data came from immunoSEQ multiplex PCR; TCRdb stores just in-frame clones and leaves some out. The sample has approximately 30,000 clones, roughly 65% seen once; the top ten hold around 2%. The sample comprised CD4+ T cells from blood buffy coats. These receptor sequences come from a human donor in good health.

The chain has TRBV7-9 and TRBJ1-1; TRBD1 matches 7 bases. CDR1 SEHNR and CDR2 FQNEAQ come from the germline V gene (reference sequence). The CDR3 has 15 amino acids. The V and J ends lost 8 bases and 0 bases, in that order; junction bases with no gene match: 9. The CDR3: CASLLGQAMNTEAFF. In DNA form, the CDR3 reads TGTGCCAGCTTGTTAGGACAGGCGATGAACACTGAAGCTTTCTTT.

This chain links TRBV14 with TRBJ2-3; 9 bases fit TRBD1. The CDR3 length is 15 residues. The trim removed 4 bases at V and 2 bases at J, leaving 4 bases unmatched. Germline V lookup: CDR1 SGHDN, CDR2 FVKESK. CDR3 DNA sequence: TGTGCCAGCAGCCCGACAGGGGGGTTCACAGATACGCAGTATTTT. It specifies CASSPTGGFTDTQYF. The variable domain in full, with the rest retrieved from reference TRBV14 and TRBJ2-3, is EAGVTQFPSHSVIEKGQTVTLRCDPISGHDNLYWYRRVMGKEIKFLLHFVKESKQDESGMPNNRFLAERTGGTYSTLKVQPAELEDSGVYFCASSPTGGFTDTQYFGPGTRLTVL.

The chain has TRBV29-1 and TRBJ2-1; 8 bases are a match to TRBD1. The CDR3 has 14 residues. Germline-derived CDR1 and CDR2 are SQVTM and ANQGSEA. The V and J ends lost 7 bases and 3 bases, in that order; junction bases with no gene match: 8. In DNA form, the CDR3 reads TGCAGCGCCGTACCCGGGACAGGCTACAATGAGCAGTTCTTC. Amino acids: CSAVPGTGYNEQFF.

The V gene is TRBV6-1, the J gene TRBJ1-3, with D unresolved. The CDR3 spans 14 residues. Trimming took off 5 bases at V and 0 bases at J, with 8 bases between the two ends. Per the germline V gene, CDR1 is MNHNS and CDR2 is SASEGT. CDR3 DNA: TGTGCCAGCAGTCAAATGGGCTCTGGAAACACCATATATTTT. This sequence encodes CASSQMGSGNTIYF.

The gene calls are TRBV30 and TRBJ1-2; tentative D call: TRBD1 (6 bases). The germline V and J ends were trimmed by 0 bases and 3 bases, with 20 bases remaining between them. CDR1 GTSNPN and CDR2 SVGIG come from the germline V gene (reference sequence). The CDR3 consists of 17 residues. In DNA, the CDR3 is TGTGCCTGGAGTGTAATATTTAGGGGGGCAGACGACTATGGCTACACCTTC. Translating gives CAWSVIFRGADDYGYTF.

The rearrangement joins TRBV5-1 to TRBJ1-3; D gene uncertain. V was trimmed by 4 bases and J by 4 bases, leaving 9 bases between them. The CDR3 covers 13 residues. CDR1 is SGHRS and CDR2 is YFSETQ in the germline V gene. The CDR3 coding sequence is TGCGCCAGCAGCCCTTCTGGGGGAAACACCATATATTTT. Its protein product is CASSPSGGNTIYF.

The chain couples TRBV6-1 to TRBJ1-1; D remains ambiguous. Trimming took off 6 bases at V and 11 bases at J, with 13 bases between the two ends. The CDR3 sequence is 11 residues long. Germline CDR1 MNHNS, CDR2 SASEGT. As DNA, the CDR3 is TGTGCCAGCAGGGACTCAGACGGGGCTTTCTTT. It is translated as CASRDSDGAFF.

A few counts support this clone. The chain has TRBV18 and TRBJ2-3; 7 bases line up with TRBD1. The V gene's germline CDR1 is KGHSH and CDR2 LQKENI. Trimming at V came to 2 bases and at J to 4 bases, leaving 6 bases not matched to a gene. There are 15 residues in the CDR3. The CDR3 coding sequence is TGTGCCAGCTCACCAGCCAGGCAGGGGGCAGATACGCAGTATTTT. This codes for CASSPARQGADTQYF. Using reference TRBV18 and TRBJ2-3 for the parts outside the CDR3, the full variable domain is NAGVMQNPRHLVRRRGQEARLRCSPMKGHSHVYWYRQLPEEGLKFMVYLQKENIIDESGMPKERFSAEFPKEGPSILRIQQVVRGDSAAYFCASSPARQGADTQYFGPGTRLTVL.

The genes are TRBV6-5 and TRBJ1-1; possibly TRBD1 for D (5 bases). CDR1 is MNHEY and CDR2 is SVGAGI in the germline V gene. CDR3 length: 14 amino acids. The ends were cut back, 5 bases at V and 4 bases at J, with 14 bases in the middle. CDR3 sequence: CASSPQGRGTEAFF. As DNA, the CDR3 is TGTGCCAGCAGTCCGCAGGGAAGAGGCACTGAAGCTTTCTTT.

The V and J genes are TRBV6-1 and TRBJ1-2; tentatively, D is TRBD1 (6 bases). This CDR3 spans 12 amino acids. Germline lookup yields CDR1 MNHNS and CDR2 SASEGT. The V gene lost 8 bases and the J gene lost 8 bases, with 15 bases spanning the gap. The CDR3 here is CASEGRGGGYTF. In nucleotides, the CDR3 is TGTGCCAGCGAGGGCAGGGGAGGAGGCTACACCTTC.

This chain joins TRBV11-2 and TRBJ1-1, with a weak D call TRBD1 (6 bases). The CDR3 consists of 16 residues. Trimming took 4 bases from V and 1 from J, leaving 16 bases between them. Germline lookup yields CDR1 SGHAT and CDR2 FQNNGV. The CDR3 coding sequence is TGTGCCAGCAGCTCCCGGACAGCCGTAGGGAACACTGAAGCTTTCTTT. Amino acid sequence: CASSSRTAVGNTEAFF.

CDR3 nucleotide sequence: TGTGCCAGAAGCTTGGTCGTTGGGCCTAGCGGTTATCCTAGCACAGATACGCAGTATTTT. Its translation is CARSLVVGPSGYPSTDTQYF. This chain joins TRBV5-3 and TRBJ2-3, with 7 positions matching TRBD2. TRBV5-3 is placed among ORFs of uncertain function. V lost 0 bases, J lost 0 bases, and 16 bases stayed unmatched. The CDR3 extends over 20 amino acids.

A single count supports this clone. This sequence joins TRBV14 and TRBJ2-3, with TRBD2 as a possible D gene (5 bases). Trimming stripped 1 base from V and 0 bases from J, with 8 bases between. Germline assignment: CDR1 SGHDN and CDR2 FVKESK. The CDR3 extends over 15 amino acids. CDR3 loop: CASSQAGISTDTQYF. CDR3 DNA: TGTGCCAGCAGCCAAGCGGGAATTAGCACAGATACGCAGTATTTT.

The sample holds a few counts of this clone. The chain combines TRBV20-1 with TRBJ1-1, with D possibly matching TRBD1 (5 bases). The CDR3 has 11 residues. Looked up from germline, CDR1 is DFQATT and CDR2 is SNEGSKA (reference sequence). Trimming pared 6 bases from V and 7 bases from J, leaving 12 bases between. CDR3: CSAGGLDEAFF. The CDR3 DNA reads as TGCAGTGCCGGGGGTCTCGATGAAGCTTTCTTT.

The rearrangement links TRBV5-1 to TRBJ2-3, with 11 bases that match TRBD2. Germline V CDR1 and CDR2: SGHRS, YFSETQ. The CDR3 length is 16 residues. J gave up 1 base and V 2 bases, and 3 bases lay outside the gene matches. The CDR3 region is CASSFVLAGGTDTQYF. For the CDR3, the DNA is TGCGCCAGCAGCTTTGTACTAGCGGGGGGCACAGATACGCAGTATTTT. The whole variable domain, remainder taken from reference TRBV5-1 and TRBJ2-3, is KAGVTQTPRYLIKTRGQQVTLSCSPISGHRSVSWYQQTPGQGLQFLFEYFSETQRNKGNFPGRFSGRQFSNSRSEMNVSTLELGDSALYLCASSFVLAGGTDTQYFGPGTRLTVL.

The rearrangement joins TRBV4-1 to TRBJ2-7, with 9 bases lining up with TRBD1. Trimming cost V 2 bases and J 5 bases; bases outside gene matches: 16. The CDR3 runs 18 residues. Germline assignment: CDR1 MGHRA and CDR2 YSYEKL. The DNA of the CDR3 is TGCGCCAGCAGCCAACAAGACCTCACCGGGACAGGGACCCACGAGCAGTACTTC. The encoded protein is CASSQQDLTGTGTHEQYF.

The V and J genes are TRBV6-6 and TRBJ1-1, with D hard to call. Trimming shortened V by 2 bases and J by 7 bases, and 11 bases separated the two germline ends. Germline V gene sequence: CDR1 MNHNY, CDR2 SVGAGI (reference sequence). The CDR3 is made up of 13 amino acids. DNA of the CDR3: TGTGCCAGCAGTTACCTCCGGTCCGGTGAAGCTTTCTTT. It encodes CASSYLRSGEAFF.